The entry below gives a single T cell receptor beta chain sequence along with its context. This entry comes from a study of blood T cells in healthy people across ages. A second PCR, run for roughly 7 to 11 cycles, used a sample-barcoded 5' primer plus a J-beta primer mix. MiXCR, applied by TCRdb to the 5' RACE reads, yields one record per CDR3 protein. The sample shows 700,000 or so distinct CDR3 sequences, approximately 40% of them seen only once. The V end lost 5 bases, the J end lost 8 bases, and 15 bases lay between the germline ends. The length of the CDR3 is 12 residues. Looked up from germline, CDR1 is DFQATT and CDR2 is SNEGSKA (reference sequence).

The specimen was blood. The clonotype originates from a man at least 80 years old in good health. V and J are TRBV20-1 and TRBJ1-2, with D hard to call. The CDR3 region has the DNA TGCAGTGCTCTTGCAGGCAAAGGGGGCTACACCTTC. This sequence encodes CSALAGKGGYTF.